The 26 T cell receptor beta chains listed next were all sequenced from one sample in a study of identical twins. TCRdb ran MiXCR on the 5' RACE reads and lists one entry per CDR3 protein. This sample has approximately 620,000 distinct CDR3 sequences, with approximately 9% found just once. These data were likewise used in another study, on yellow fever vaccine responses in identical twins.

The sample consisted of PBMCs. The receptor set was obtained from a woman between 18 and 30 years old in good health.

The sample holds a few counts of this clonotype. This sequence joins TRBV20-1 and TRBJ2-3; either TRBD1 or TRBD2 may fit D (6 bases each). The length of the CDR3 is 15 residues. With 6 bases removed from V and 4 bases from J, the gap between germline ends came to 20 bases. The germline V gene encodes CDR1 DFQATT and CDR2 SNEGSKA (reference sequence). CDR3 loop: CSAQRWGADADTQYF. CDR3 nucleotides: TGCAGTGCCCAGAGATGGGGGGCTGACGCAGATACGCAGTATTTT.

This clonotype was recorded a few times. J is TRBJ1-5 and V is TRBV20-1, with D possibly matching TRBD1 (5 bases). Between the trimmed V and J ends, which lost 1 base and 6 bases, there was a span of 16 bases. The CDR3 covers 15 residues. The V gene's germline CDR1 is DFQATT and CDR2 SNEGSKA (reference sequence). The CDR3 protein is CSARVAIGASQPQHF. In DNA form, the CDR3 reads TGCAGTGCTAGAGTGGCCATCGGGGCGTCTCAGCCCCAGCATTTT.

This clonotype was picked up a small number of times. The V and J genes are TRBV27 and TRBJ2-7; a weak D match, TRBD2 (6 bases). With 5 bases removed from V and 2 bases from J, the gap between germline ends came to 13 bases. Germline loops: CDR1 MNHEY, CDR2 SMNVEV (reference sequence). The CDR3 extends over 14 amino acids. DNA of the CDR3: TGTGCCAGCAGTGCGGGACTCGAAACCTACGAGCAGTACTTC. Its protein is CASSAGLETYEQYF.

This clonotype showed up just a few times. CDR3 sequence (DNA): TGCGCCAGCAGCTCGACCCGCGAGGGGCAGGAGACCCAGTACTTC. Amino acid sequence: CASSSTREGQETQYF. The chain links TRBV5-1 to TRBJ2-5, with D tentatively TRBD1 or TRBD2 (5 bases each). Germline V lookup: CDR1 SGHRS, CDR2 YFSETQ. CDR3 length equals 15 residues. V lost 3 bases, J lost 5 bases, and 17 bases lay in between.

Of note for this clonotype: This may be a read error, as it is one base from a much larger clone. The chain couples TRBV2 to TRBJ2-7; 8 bases fit TRBD1. J was trimmed by 6 bases and V by 4 bases; bases with no gene match: 2. Germline values: CDR1 SNHLY, CDR2 FYNNEI. The CDR3 is 12 amino acids. The CDR3: CASSVTGVEQYF. As DNA, the CDR3 is TGTGCCAGCAGTGTGACAGGGGTCGAGCAGTACTTC. Filled out from reference TRBV2 and TRBJ2-7, the complete variable domain reads EPEVTQTPSHQVTQMGQEVILRCVPISNHLYFYWYRQILGQKVEFLVSFYNNEISEKSEIFDDQFSVERPDGSNFTLKIRSTKLEDSAMYFCASSVTGVEQYFGPGTRLTVT.

This clonotype was observed a handful of times. This chain uses TRBV12-5 with TRBJ2-1; D is undetermined. Germline CDR1 is LGHNT and CDR2 is FRNRAP. The CDR3 contains 13 residues. The V gene lost 8 bases and the J gene lost 5 bases, with 13 bases spanning the gap. CDR3 DNA sequence: TGTGCTAGTACGACCGACTGGCACAATGAGCAGTTCTTC. Translated: CASTTDWHNEQFF.

Comments on this clonotype: No DNA is shown, since the ends of the CDR3 on it are uncertain; the CDR3 is the one TCRdb lists. The chain couples TRBV7-9 to TRBJ2-7; the table's D call TRBD1 went unverified against the DNA. Germline CDR1 is SEHNR and CDR2 is FQNEAQ (reference sequence). The CDR3 is 17 residues long, ends included. This CDR3 is CASSLEGGYISVDEQYF.

There are a few counts of this clonotype. The genes are TRBV9 and TRBJ2-7; 7 bases align to TRBD2. The germline CDR1 and CDR2 sequences are SGDLS and YYNGEE. The CDR3 totals 14 residues. V shed 4 bases, J shed 6 bases, and the junction held 10 bases outside the gene matches. The CDR3 coding sequence is TGTGCCAGCAGCCCTAGCGGTAGGGTCATCGAGCAGTACTTC. This sequence encodes CASSPSGRVIEQYF.

V and J are TRBV12-3 or TRBV12-4 and TRBJ2-7; D is uncertain. There are 14 residues in the CDR3. Trimming took off 7 bases at V and 2 bases at J, with 15 bases between the two ends. CDR3 loop: CASKGPARPYEQYF. The CDR3 coding sequence is TGTGCCAGCAAAGGGCCTGCGAGGCCCTACGAGCAGTACTTC.

As for this clonotype: Germline is not matched at one junction end, which may reflect a read error. The chain recombines TRBV15 with TRBJ2-7; 7 bases are shared with TRBD1. CDR3 size: 16 residues. Per the germline V gene, CDR1 is LNHNV and CDR2 is YYDKDF (reference sequence). The CDR3: CATSRSQGQVSFEQYF. The CDR3 nucleotides read TGTGCCACCAGCAGATCACAGGGGCAGGTATCCTTCGAGCAGTACTTC.

This clonotype was observed many times. The chain links TRBV4-3 to TRBJ2-2, with D possibly being TRBD1 or TRBD2 (5 bases each). Germline CDR1 and CDR2: LGHNA and YSLEER. The germline V and J ends were trimmed by 5 bases and 2 bases, with 15 bases remaining between them. The CDR3 loop spans 16 amino acids. DNA of the CDR3: TGCGCCAGCAGCAACAACCGGGACGTAAACACCGGGGAGCTGTTTTTT. This encodes CASSNNRDVNTGELFF.

This clonotype was seen a handful of times. This chain joins TRBV9 and TRBJ2-7, with TRBD1 matching 11 bases. Trimming cost V 0 bases and J 6 bases; bases outside gene matches: 2. CDR1 is SGDLS and CDR2 is YYNGEE in the germline V gene. The CDR3 contains 14 residues. Written as DNA, the CDR3 is TGTGCCAGCAGCGTAGGGGGGACAGGGGGCGAGCAGTACTTC. Translated, it gives CASSVGGTGGEQYF. The full variable domain, its missing parts supplied by reference TRBV9 and TRBJ2-7, is DSGVTQTPKHLITATGQRVTLRCSPRSGDLSVYWYQQSLDQGLQFLIQYYNGEERAKGNILERFSAQQFPDLHSELNLSSLELGDSALYFCASSVGGTGGEQYFGPGTRLTVT.

In this sample, this clonotype turned up many times. The genes are TRBV10-3 and TRBJ2-7; perhaps D is TRBD1 or TRBD2 (6 bases each). Between the trimmed V and J ends, which lost 0 bases and 2 bases, there was a span of 8 bases. CDR3 length: 14 amino acids. Per the germline V gene, CDR1 is ENHRY and CDR2 is SYGVKD. CDR3 sequence: CAISESGGPYEQYF. The CDR3 coding sequence is TGTGCCATCAGTGAGTCAGGGGGGCCCTACGAGCAGTACTTC.

This clonotype was observed at least ten times. This sequence joins TRBV25-1 and TRBJ2-3, with 9 nucleotides matching TRBD2. The CDR3 consists of 19 residues. J gave up 5 bases and V 3 bases, and 18 bases lay outside the gene matches. The V gene's germline CDR1 is MGHDK and CDR2 SYGVNS. In DNA, the CDR3 is TGTGCCAGCAGTGATTCCTGGCGGGGGGGCCTCGGGTTAAGAGATACGCAGTATTTT. It encodes CASSDSWRGGLGLRDTQYF.

The rearrangement joins TRBV29-1 to TRBJ1-2; 7 nucleotides line up with TRBD1. The length of the CDR3 is 12 residues. The germline V gene encodes CDR1 SQVTM and CDR2 ANQGSEA. Unmatched junction bases numbered 11, after V lost 8 bases and J lost 8 bases. CDR3 protein: CSSFGQEEGYTF. CDR3 in DNA: TGCAGCTCTTTCGGACAGGAGGAGGGCTACACCTTC.

CDR3: CSARVRGNEQFF. The CDR3 bases are TGCAGTGCTAGAGTTCGGGGGAATGAGCAGTTCTTC. The J gene is TRBJ2-1, the V gene TRBV20-1, with D possibly being TRBD2 (6 bases). Trimming removed 1 base from V and 7 bases from J, with 8 bases in between. CDR1 DFQATT and CDR2 SNEGSKA come from the germline V gene (reference sequence). This CDR3 region has 12 residues.

The chain employs TRBV5-7 and TRBJ1-1; D is uncertain. TRBV5-7 is given ORF status, its function remaining uncertain. This CDR3 is built from 15 residues. Deletions cut 5 bases from V and 3 bases from J, with 17 bases between. The CDR3 DNA is TGTGCCAGCAGTACCCGGGGAGGGTCGGACACTGAAGCTTTCTTT. It specifies CASSTRGGSDTEAFF.

This clonotype was seen many times. The CDR3 region has the DNA TGTGCCAGCAGCCAAGATTTGGGACTAGCGGGCTATGAGCAGTTCTTC. This codes for CASSQDLGLAGYEQFF. The rearrangement uses TRBV4-2 and TRBJ2-1; 12 positions match TRBD2. The CDR3 has 16 residues. CDR1 and CDR2 from the germline V gene are LGHNA and YNFKEQ. V lost 0 bases to trimming and J lost 8 bases; unmatched junction nucleotides: 5.

There are many counts of this clonotype. The chain couples TRBV5-1 to TRBJ1-1; TRBD1 is a possible D gene (5 bases). This CDR3 contains 14 residues. Between the trimmed V and J ends, which lost 4 bases and 8 bases, there was a span of 18 bases. Germline CDR1 reads SGHRS; CDR2 reads YFSETQ. This CDR3 reads CASSGEPGTDEAFF. DNA of the CDR3: TGCGCCAGCAGCGGGGAACCCGGGACCGACGAAGCTTTCTTT.

This clonotype has just a few counts. DNA for the CDR3: TGTGCCAGCAGCTTACGGGATGAAGCTTTCTTT. Encoded protein: CASSLRDEAFF. V usage is TRBV11-2 and J usage is TRBJ1-1; no clear D gene. Trimming stripped 2 bases from V and 7 bases from J, with 5 bases between. This CDR3 spans 11 amino acids. CDR1 is SGHAT and CDR2 is FQNNGV in the germline V gene. Looking up the rest from reference TRBV11-2 and TRBJ1-1 gives the full variable domain: EAGVAQSPRYKIIEKRQSVAFWCNPISGHATLYWYQQILGQGPKLLIQFQNNGVVDDSQLPKDRFSAERLKGVDSTLKIQPAKLEDSAVYLCASSLRDEAFFGQGTRLTVV.

The chain joins TRBV6-1 to TRBJ2-3, with 9 bases lining up with TRBD2. Per germline, CDR1 MNHNS and CDR2 SASEGT. Trimming cost V 5 bases and J 1 base; bases outside gene matches: 4. The CDR3 is made up of 15 amino acids. CDR3 bases: TGTGCCAGCAGTATCGTAGCGGGAGGCACAGATACGCAGTATTTT. Encoded protein: CASSIVAGGTDTQYF.

This clonotype was found a few times. V gene TRBV20-1 combines with J gene TRBJ2-2, with TRBD1 matching 7 bases. J lost 4 bases, V lost 0 bases, and 8 bases had no gene match. The CDR3 spans 16 residues. Germline V lookup: CDR1 DFQATT, CDR2 SNEGSKA (reference sequence). The CDR3 DNA follows: TGCAGTGCTAGAGATAGCCGGACAGGCAGCACCGGGGAGCTGTTTTTT. This translates into CSARDSRTGSTGELFF.

The chain recombines TRBV6-5 with TRBJ2-5; D remains unclear. V lost 2 bases and J lost 5, with 21 bases in between. The germline V gene has CDR1 MNHEY and CDR2 SVGAGI. This CDR3 spans 17 amino acids. The CDR3 DNA sequence: TGTGCCAGCAGTTACATTACGTTTGGCAGAGCCTGGGAGACCCAGTACTTC. Encoded protein: CASSYITFGRAWETQYF.

Only a few counts were recorded for this clonotype. The rearrangement links TRBV11-1 to TRBJ2-6; the match to TRBD1 covers 8 bases. J was trimmed by 2 bases and V by 1 base; bases with no gene match: 13. The CDR3 loop spans 20 amino acids. Germline V gives CDR1 SGHAT, CDR2 FQDESV (reference sequence). The CDR3 DNA reads as TGTGCCAGCAGCTTAGGAGACCCGGCCAGGGGGCTTCCTGGGGCCAACGTCCTGACTTTC. This sequence encodes CASSLGDPARGLPGANVLTF.

In this sample, this clonotype turned up many times. V and J are TRBV12-3 or TRBV12-4 and TRBJ2-2, with no clear D. With 5 bases removed from V and 3 bases from J, the gap between germline ends came to 7 bases. This CDR3 region has 13 residues. The CDR3 DNA follows: TGTGCCAGCAGTCTTGATTACACCGGGGAGCTGTTTTTT. It codes for CASSLDYTGELFF.

This clonotype was recorded at least ten times. The V gene is TRBV9, the J gene TRBJ2-1; possibly TRBD2 for D (6 bases). V shed 0 bases and J shed 9 bases, with 16 bases lying between them. CDR3 size: 15 residues. The germline V gene encodes CDR1 SGDLS and CDR2 YYNGEE. The CDR3 loop is CASSVGVLATAEQFF. Here the CDR3 DNA reads TGTGCCAGCAGCGTAGGAGTTCTAGCGACGGCTGAGCAGTTCTTC. Based on the CDR3 plus reference TRBV9 and TRBJ2-1, the full variable domain is DSGVTQTPKHLITATGQRVTLRCSPRSGDLSVYWYQQSLDQGLQFLIQYYNGEERAKGNILERFSAQQFPDLHSELNLSSLELGDSALYFCASSVGVLATAEQFFGPGTRLTVL.